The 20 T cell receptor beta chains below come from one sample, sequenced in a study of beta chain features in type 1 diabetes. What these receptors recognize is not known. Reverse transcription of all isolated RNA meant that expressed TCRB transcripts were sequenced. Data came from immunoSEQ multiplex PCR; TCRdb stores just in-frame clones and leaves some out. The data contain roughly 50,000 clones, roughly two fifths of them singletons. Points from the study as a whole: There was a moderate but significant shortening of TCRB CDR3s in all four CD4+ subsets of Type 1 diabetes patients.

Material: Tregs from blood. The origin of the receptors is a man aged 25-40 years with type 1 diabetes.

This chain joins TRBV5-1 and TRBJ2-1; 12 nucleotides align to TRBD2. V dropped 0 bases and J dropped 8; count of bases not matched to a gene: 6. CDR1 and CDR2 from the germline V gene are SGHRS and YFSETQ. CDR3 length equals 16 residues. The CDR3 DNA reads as TGCGCCAGCAGCTTGGTGACTAGCGGGAGAACGGATGAGCAGTTCTTC. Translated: CASSLVTSGRTDEQFF. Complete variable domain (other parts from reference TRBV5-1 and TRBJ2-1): KAGVTQTPRYLIKTRGQQVTLSCSPISGHRSVSWYQQTPGQGLQFLFEYFSETQRNKGNFPGRFSGRQFSNSRSEMNVSTLELGDSALYLCASSLVTSGRTDEQFFGPGTRLTVL.

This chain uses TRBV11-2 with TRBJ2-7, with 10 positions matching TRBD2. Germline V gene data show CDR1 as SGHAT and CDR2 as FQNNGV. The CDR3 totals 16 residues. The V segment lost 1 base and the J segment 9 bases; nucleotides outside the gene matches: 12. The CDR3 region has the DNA TGTGCCAGCAGCTTAGCACAAGCGGGAGGGCGGTTGGCGCAGTACTTC. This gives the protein CASSLAQAGGRLAQYF.

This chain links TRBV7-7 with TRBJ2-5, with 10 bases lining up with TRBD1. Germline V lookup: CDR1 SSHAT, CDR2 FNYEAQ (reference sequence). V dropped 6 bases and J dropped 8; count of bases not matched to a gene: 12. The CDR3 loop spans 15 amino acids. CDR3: CASRPGTGASGTQYF. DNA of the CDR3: TGTGCCAGCAGGCCCGGGACAGGGGCAAGTGGCACCCAGTACTTC.

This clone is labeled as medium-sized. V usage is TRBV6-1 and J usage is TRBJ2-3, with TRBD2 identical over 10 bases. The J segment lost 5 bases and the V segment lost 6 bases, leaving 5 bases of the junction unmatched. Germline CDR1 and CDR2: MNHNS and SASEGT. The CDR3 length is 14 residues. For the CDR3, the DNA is TGTGCCAGCAGCGTACTAGCGGGAAGAGATACGCAGTATTTT. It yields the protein CASSVLAGRDTQYF.

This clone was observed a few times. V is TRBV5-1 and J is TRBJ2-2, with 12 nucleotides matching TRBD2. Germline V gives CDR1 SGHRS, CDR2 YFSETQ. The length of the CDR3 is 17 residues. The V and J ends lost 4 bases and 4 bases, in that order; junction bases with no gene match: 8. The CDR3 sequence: CASSRLAGAVVTGELFF. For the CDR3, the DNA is TGCGCCAGCAGCCGACTAGCGGGAGCCGTGGTCACCGGGGAGCTGTTTTTT.

CDR3 bases: TGTGCCAGCTCACCGACAGGGGGCAGGCGCACAGATACGCAGTATTTT. Its protein is CASSPTGGRRTDTQYF. The chain joins TRBV18 to TRBJ2-3; 10 bases align to TRBD1. With 3 bases clipped from V and 1 base from J, the junction kept 4 bases outside the gene matches. The CDR3 length is 16 residues. Germline V gene lookup returns CDR1 KGHSH and CDR2 LQKENI. The full variable domain, with the rest looked up from reference TRBV18 and TRBJ2-3, is NAGVMQNPRHLVRRRGQEARLRCSPMKGHSHVYWYRQLPEEGLKFMVYLQKENIIDESGMPKERFSAEFPKEGPSILRIQQVVRGDSAAYFCASSPTGGRRTDTQYFGPGTRLTVL.

CDR3 loop: CASSSMTGTGELFF. The CDR3 DNA is TGTGCCAGCAGCTCGATGACTGGAACCGGGGAGCTGTTTTTT. The rearrangement uses TRBV7-2 and TRBJ2-2; unclear D gene. This CDR3 has 14 amino acids. The germline CDR1 and CDR2 sequences are SGHTA and FQGNSA. Trimming took 4 bases from V and 5 from J, leaving 11 bases between them.

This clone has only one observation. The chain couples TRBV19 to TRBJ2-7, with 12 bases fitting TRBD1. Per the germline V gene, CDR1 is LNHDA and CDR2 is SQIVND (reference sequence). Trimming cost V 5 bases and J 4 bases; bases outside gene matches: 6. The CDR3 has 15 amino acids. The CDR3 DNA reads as TGTGCCAGTAGTGTTCCGGGACAGGGGGCATACGAGCAGTACTTC. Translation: CASSVPGQGAYEQYF.

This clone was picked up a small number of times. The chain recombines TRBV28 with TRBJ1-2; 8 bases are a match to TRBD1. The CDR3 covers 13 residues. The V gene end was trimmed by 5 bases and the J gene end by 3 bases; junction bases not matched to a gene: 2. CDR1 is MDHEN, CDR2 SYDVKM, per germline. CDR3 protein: CASSPGGDYGYTF. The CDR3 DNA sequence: TGTGCCAGCAGTCCAGGGGGCGACTATGGCTACACCTTC.

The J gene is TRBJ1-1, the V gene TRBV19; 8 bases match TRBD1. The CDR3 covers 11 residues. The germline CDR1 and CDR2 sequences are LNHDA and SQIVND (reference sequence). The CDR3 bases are TGTGGGGCAGGGGGCTGGACTGAAGCTTTCTTT. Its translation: CGAGGWTEAFF. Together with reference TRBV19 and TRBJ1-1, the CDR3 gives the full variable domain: DGGITQSPKYLFRKEGQNVTLSCEQNLNHDAMYWYRQDPGQGLRLIYYSQIVNDFQKGDIAEGYSVSREKKESFPLTVTSAQKNPTAFYLCGAGGWTEAFFGQGTRLTVV.

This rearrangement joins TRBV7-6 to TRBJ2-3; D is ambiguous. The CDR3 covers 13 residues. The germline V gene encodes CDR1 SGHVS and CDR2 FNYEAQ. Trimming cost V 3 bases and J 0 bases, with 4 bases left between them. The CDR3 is CASSFQSTDTQYF. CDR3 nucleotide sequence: TGTGCCAGCAGCTTCCAAAGCACAGATACGCAGTATTTT.

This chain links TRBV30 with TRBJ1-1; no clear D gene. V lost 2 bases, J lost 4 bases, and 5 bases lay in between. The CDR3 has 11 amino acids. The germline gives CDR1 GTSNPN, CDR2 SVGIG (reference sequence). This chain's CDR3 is CAWSQVTEAFF. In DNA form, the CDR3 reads TGTGCCTGGAGTCAGGTCACTGAAGCTTTCTTT.

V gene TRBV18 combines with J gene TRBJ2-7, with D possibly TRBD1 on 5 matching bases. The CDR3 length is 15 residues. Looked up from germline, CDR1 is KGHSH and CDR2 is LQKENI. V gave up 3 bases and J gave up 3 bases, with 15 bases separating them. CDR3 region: CASSPRTQGNYEQYF. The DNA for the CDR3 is TGTGCCAGCTCACCGAGAACCCAGGGAAACTACGAGCAGTACTTC.

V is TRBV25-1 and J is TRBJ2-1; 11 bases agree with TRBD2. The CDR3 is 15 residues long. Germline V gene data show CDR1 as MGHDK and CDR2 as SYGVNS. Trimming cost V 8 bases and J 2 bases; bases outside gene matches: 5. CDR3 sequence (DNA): TGTGCCAGCGGTGGGACTAGCGGCACCTACAATGAGCAGTTCTTC. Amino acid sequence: CASGGTSGTYNEQFF.

CDR3 protein: CASSVWTRDNEQFF. Written as DNA, the CDR3 is TGTGCCAGCAGTGTCTGGACTAGAGACAATGAGCAGTTCTTC. The chain recombines TRBV2 with TRBJ2-1, with 7 bases matching TRBD2. V dropped 4 bases and J dropped 5; count of bases not matched to a gene: 5. The CDR3 totals 14 residues. Looked up from germline, CDR1 is SNHLY and CDR2 is FYNNEI.

The DNA of the CDR3 is TGTGCCTGGAGTGTGCACCGGGACAAGGGACACAATGAGCAGTTCTTC. This translates into CAWSVHRDKGHNEQFF. J is TRBJ2-1 and V is TRBV30; D might be TRBD1 (6 bases). V was shortened by 0 bases and J by 5 bases, with 17 bases between the two germline ends. The germline gives CDR1 GTSNPN, CDR2 SVGIG (reference sequence). The CDR3 runs 16 residues.

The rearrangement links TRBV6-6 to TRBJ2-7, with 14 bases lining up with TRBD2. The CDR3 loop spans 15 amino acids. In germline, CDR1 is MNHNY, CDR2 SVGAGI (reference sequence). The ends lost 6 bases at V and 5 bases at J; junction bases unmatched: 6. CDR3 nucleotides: TGTGCCAGCAGCAGGGGGACTAGCGGGAGCAACGAGCAGTACTTC. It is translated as CASSRGTSGSNEQYF.

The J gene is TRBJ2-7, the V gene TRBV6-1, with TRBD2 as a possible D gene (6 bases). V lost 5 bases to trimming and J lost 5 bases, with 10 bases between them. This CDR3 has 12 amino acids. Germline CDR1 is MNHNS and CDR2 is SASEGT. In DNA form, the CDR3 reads TGTGCCAGCAGTCGACTAGTTAACGAGCAGTACTTC. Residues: CASSRLVNEQYF.

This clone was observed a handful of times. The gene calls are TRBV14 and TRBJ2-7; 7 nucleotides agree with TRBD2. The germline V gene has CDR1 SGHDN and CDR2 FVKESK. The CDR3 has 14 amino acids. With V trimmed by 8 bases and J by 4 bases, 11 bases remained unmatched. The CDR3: CASARGGSSYEQYF. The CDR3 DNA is TGTGCCAGCGCGCGTGGCGGGAGTAGTTACGAGCAGTACTTC. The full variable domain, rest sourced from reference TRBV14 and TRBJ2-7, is EAGVTQFPSHSVIEKGQTVTLRCDPISGHDNLYWYRRVMGKEIKFLLHFVKESKQDESGMPNNRFLAERTGGTYSTLKVQPAELEDSGVYFCASARGGSSYEQYFGPGTRLTVT.

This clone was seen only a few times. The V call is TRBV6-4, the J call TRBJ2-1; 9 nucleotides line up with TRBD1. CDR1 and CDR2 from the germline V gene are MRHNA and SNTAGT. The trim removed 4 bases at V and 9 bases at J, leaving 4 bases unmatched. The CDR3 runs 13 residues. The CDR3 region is CASSVTGGTEQFF. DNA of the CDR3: TGTGCCAGCAGTGTAACAGGGGGCACTGAGCAGTTCTTC.